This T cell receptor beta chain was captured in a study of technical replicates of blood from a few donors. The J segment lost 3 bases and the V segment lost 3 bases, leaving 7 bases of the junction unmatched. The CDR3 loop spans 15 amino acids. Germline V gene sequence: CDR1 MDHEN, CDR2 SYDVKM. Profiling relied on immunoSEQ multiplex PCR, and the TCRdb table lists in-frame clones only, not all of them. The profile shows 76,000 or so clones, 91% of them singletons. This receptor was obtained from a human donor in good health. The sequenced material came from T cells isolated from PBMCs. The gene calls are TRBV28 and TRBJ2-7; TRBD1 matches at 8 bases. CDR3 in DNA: TGTGCCAGCAGTTTTTTAGGACAGGGTCTCTACGAGCAGTACTTC. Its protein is CASSFLGQGLYEQYF.